The T cell receptor (beta chain) described here comes from a study of HIV-infected patients and healthy controls. One entry per CDR3 protein, called by TCRdb with MiXCR from the 5' RACE reads. The sample contains 50,000 to 80,000 distinct CDR3 sequences, under 25% of which appear only once. The TCR originated in a human donor in good health. The specimen was CD4+ T cells from blood.

The CDR3 spells CAWSVGPVNSPLHF. The CDR3 bases are TGTGCCTGGAGCGTCGGACCGGTCAATTCACCCCTCCACTTT. The genes are TRBV30 and TRBJ1-6; unclear D gene. From germline, CDR1 is GTSNPN and CDR2 SVGIG (reference sequence). Trimming removed 3 bases from V and 7 bases from J, with 13 bases in between. This CDR3 region has 14 residues.